These 23 T cell receptor beta chains share one sample of origin, sequenced in a study of blood T cell repertoires in COVID-19. The assay was immunoSEQ multiplex PCR, and TCRdb's table has in-frame clones only and misses some. The table shows around 480,000 clones, with around 90% occurring only once. The sequenced sample was PBMCs or T cells enriched from blood (not recorded which). These receptors were collected from a woman under 30 who had recovered from COVID-19.

The V gene is TRBV19, the J gene TRBJ1-2; 8 bases are a match to TRBD1. CDR3 length equals 13 residues. Trimming cost V 6 bases and J 5 bases; bases outside gene matches: 5. Germline V gene data show CDR1 as LNHDA and CDR2 as SQIVND (reference sequence). The CDR3 loop is CASSHDRGYGYTF. In DNA, the CDR3 is TGTGCCAGTAGCCATGACAGGGGATATGGCTACACCTTC. The whole variable domain, remainder taken from reference TRBV19 and TRBJ1-2, is DGGITQSPKYLFRKEGQNVTLSCEQNLNHDAMYWYRQDPGQGLRLIYYSQIVNDFQKGDIAEGYSVSREKKESFPLTVTSAQKNPTAFYLCASSHDRGYGYTFGSGTRLTVV.

The CDR3 DNA sequence: TGTGCCAGCAGCCGGGACAGGATAGAAGAGCAGTACTTC. Protein sequence: CASSRDRIEEQYF. The chain couples TRBV2 to TRBJ2-7; TRBD1 matches at 8 bases. The CDR3 spans 13 residues. CDR1 is SNHLY and CDR2 is FYNNEI in the germline V gene. Trimming took 6 bases from V and 7 from J; bases not matched to a gene: 8.

This clone came up once. The chain employs TRBV6-6 and TRBJ2-3, with TRBD1 matching over 11 bases. Per germline, CDR1 MNHNY and CDR2 SVGAGI (reference sequence). The V gene end was trimmed by 10 bases and the J gene end by 1 base; junction bases not matched to a gene: 7. This CDR3 has 15 amino acids. The CDR3: CATRPGQGGTDTQYF. CDR3 sequence (DNA): TGTGCCACCCGCCCGGGACAGGGGGGCACAGATACGCAGTATTTT.

The chain joins TRBV27 to TRBJ1-2; the D gene is possibly TRBD1 (5 bases). The length of the CDR3 is 14 residues. Per germline, CDR1 MNHEY and CDR2 SMNVEV (reference sequence). With 4 bases removed from V and 4 bases from J, the gap between germline ends came to 13 bases. CDR3 bases: TGTGCCAGCAGTTCAGACAGAAACCTCTATGGCTACACCTTC. Its protein is CASSSDRNLYGYTF.

This clone was counted a single time. V is TRBV6-4 and J is TRBJ2-3; TRBD2 matches at 11 bases. Looked up from germline, CDR1 is MRHNA and CDR2 is SNTAGT. The CDR3 has 17 amino acids. After removal of 9 bases from V and 6 bases from J, the junction contained 17 bases not matched to a gene. The CDR3 nucleotides are TGTGCCAGACCCTCGGAGGGTGTAGCGGGGGGGCCGGATACGCAGTATTTT. It yields the protein CARPSEGVAGGPDTQYF.

This clone was seen a handful of times. This chain joins TRBV7-9 and TRBJ2-7, with 7 bases that match TRBD1. V was pared by 4 bases and J by 6 bases, with 9 bases of the junction left unmatched. The germline CDR1 and CDR2 sequences are SEHNR and FQNEAQ (reference sequence). The CDR3 has 14 residues. In nucleotides, the CDR3 is TGTGCCAGCAGCTCCGGGACAGCCCGGGGCGAGCAGTACTTC. This codes for CASSSGTARGEQYF.

This clone has only a few counts. The chain uses TRBV10-3 and TRBJ2-7, with D possibly being TRBD2 (5 bases). This CDR3 region has 13 residues. CDR1 and CDR2 from the germline V gene are ENHRY and SYGVKD. Trimming took 6 bases from V and 3 from J, leaving 12 bases between them. The CDR3 sequence is CAIRPRSDYEQYF. The DNA of the CDR3 is TGTGCCATCAGACCCCGTAGCGACTACGAGCAGTACTTC.

This chain links TRBV12-3 or TRBV12-4 with TRBJ1-1; no clear D. The CDR3 has 13 residues. V lost 1 base and J lost 4, with 7 bases in between. The CDR3 DNA follows: TGTGCCAGCAGTTTAGGGGCGTCCACTGAAGCTTTCTTT. Protein: CASSLGASTEAFF.

This sequence joins TRBV6-4 and TRBJ2-1; D remains unclear. Per the germline V gene, CDR1 is MRHNA and CDR2 is SNTAGT. V lost 0 bases, J lost 8 bases, and 8 bases lay in between. The CDR3 is 13 residues long. CDR3 nucleotide sequence: TGTGCCAGCAGTGACTCACGTAACTATGAGCAGTTCTTC. Its protein is CASSDSRNYEQFF.

The CDR3 sequence: CASSEGTGGSVGYTF. Written as DNA, the CDR3 is TGCGCCAGCAGCGAGGGGACAGGGGGCTCTGTTGGCTACACCTTC. V usage is TRBV5-1 and J usage is TRBJ1-2; 12 bases line up with TRBD1. Germline loops: CDR1 SGHRS, CDR2 YFSETQ. There are 15 residues in the CDR3. With 4 bases clipped from V and 7 bases from J, the junction kept 8 bases outside the gene matches.

This rearrangement joins TRBV3-1 (or the pseudogene TRBV3-2) to TRBJ2-7; 8 nucleotides line up with TRBD2. Unmatched junction bases numbered 20, after V lost 6 bases and J lost 4 bases. The germline V gene encodes CDR1 LGHDT and CDR2 YNNKEL (reference sequence). CDR3 length equals 18 residues. In DNA form, the CDR3 reads TGTGCCAGCAGTCCCGACAGGCGGGGGGTCCTTGTTTTATACGAGCAGTACTTC. It encodes CASSPDRRGVLVLYEQYF.

The J gene is TRBJ1-1, the V gene TRBV5-1; 12 positions match TRBD1. V shed 4 bases, J shed 11 bases, and the junction held 9 bases outside the gene matches. Germline V lookup: CDR1 SGHRS, CDR2 YFSETQ. The CDR3 loop spans 14 amino acids. CDR3 in amino acids: CASSPGQGAMEAFF. CDR3 in DNA: TGCGCCAGCAGCCCGGGACAGGGGGCGATGGAGGCTTTCTTT.

The chain couples TRBV3-1 (or the pseudogene TRBV3-2) to TRBJ2-1, with D unresolved. The CDR3 is made up of 15 amino acids. Germline lookup yields CDR1 LGHDT and CDR2 YNNKEL (reference sequence). V lost 0 bases, J lost 6 bases, and 12 bases lay in between. The CDR3 DNA reads as TGTGCCAGCAGCCAAGATGGTGAAGCTGGCAATGAGCAGTTCTTC. Its protein product is CASSQDGEAGNEQFF.

The chain is built from TRBV12-5 and TRBJ1-1; possibly TRBD1 for D (5 bases). The CDR3 is 15 amino acids. Trimming stripped 7 bases from V and 0 bases from J, with 15 bases between. Germline V gene data show CDR1 as LGHNT and CDR2 as FRNRAP. The CDR3: CASAQGSRMNTEAFF. The CDR3 nucleotides read TGTGCTAGTGCCCAGGGTTCCAGGATGAACACTGAAGCTTTCTTT.

This chain uses TRBV5-1 with TRBJ1-5; 9 nucleotides align to TRBD1. V was clipped by 0 bases and J by 5 bases; unmatched bases: 3. Germline V gene lookup returns CDR1 SGHRS and CDR2 YFSETQ. This CDR3 has 15 amino acids. CDR3 nucleotides: TGCGCCAGCAGCTTGGACGGGACAGGGCATCAGCCCCAGCATTTT. It encodes CASSLDGTGHQPQHF.

The chain recombines TRBV7-2 with TRBJ2-1; D may be TRBD1 (7 bases). CDR3 length: 16 residues. Germline assignment: CDR1 SGHTA and CDR2 FQGNSA. Trimming shortened V by 5 bases and J by 0 bases, and 14 bases separated the two germline ends. Here the CDR3 reads CASSRQGGSSYNEQFF. The DNA for the CDR3 is TGTGCCAGCAGCCGCCAGGGGGGAAGCTCCTACAATGAGCAGTTCTTC. The variable domain in full, completed from reference TRBV7-2 and TRBJ2-1, reads GAGVSQSPSNKVTEKGKDVELRCDPISGHTALYWYRQSLGQGLEFLIYFQGNSAPDKSGLPSDRFSAERTGGSVSTLTIQRTQQEDSAVYLCASSRQGGSSYNEQFFGPGTRLTVL.

The J gene is TRBJ2-7, the V gene TRBV25-1; TRBD2 agrees at 8 bases. V was clipped by 1 base and J by 6 bases; unmatched bases: 17. CDR1 is MGHDK and CDR2 is SYGVNS in the germline V gene. The CDR3 covers 18 residues. The CDR3 DNA follows: TGTGCCAGCAGTGAATTCGACGGCGGCGGGGGGAATTACGGCGAGCAGTACTTC. As protein: CASSEFDGGGGNYGEQYF.

The gene calls are TRBV13 and TRBJ2-1; 11 nucleotides match TRBD2. The CDR3 length is 15 residues. The germline gives CDR1 PRHDT, CDR2 FYEKMQ (reference sequence). Trimming cost V 5 bases and J 5 bases; bases outside gene matches: 5. CDR3 nucleotide sequence: TGTGCCAGCAGCACATTAGCGGGGGGGGACAATGAGCAGTTCTTC. This gives the protein CASSTLAGGDNEQFF.

In its sample, this clone was seen a few times. The genes are TRBV12-3 or TRBV12-4 and TRBJ1-1, with D perhaps TRBD1 (6 bases). CDR3 length: 12 amino acids. V shed 6 bases and J shed 6 bases, with 11 bases lying between them. Written as DNA, the CDR3 is TGTGCCAGCAGCGCGGGGGCTGCTGAAGCTTTCTTT. Protein: CASSAGAAEAFF.

The chain has TRBV27 and TRBJ1-6; the D gene is possibly TRBD1 (5 bases). The V end was cut by 4 bases, the J end by 6 bases, with 13 bases between. The CDR3 length is 15 residues. Germline V CDR1 and CDR2: MNHEY, SMNVEV (reference sequence). The CDR3 sequence is CASSSNGAINSPLHF. For the CDR3, the DNA is TGTGCCAGCAGTTCTAATGGGGCCATTAATTCACCCCTCCACTTT.

J is TRBJ2-1 and V is TRBV11-3; D remains unclear. Trimming removed 5 bases from V and 5 bases from J, with 7 bases in between. In germline, CDR1 is SGHNT, CDR2 YENEEA. This CDR3 has 12 residues. CDR3 in amino acids: CASSRAHNEQFF. CDR3 DNA sequence: TGTGCCAGCAGCCGAGCCCACAATGAGCAGTTCTTC.

The V gene is TRBV19, the J gene TRBJ1-2; perhaps TRBD1 as D (6 bases). The CDR3 length is 14 residues. The V gene's germline CDR1 is LNHDA and CDR2 SQIVND (reference sequence). The V end was cut by 6 bases, the J end by 4 bases, with 15 bases between. The CDR3 spells CASREDSRAYGYTF. The DNA for the CDR3 is TGTGCCAGTAGGGAGGACAGTCGGGCCTATGGCTACACCTTC.

V is TRBV4-1 and J is TRBJ1-1; TRBD1 matches at 7 bases. The J segment lost 6 bases and the V segment lost 4 bases, leaving 11 bases of the junction unmatched. Germline V gives CDR1 MGHRA, CDR2 YSYEKL. The CDR3 contains 15 residues. CDR3 DNA: TGCGCCAGCAGCCCACCCGAACGACAGGGTCCTGAAGCTTTCTTT. Protein sequence: CASSPPERQGPEAFF.